The sequence of this T cell receptor (beta chain) was determined in a study of shared clonotypes between healthy human individuals. Germline values: CDR1 SNHLY, CDR2 FYNNEI. Germline trimming cut 10 bases from V and 3 bases from J; bases unmatched to any gene: 7. This CDR3 region has 15 residues. CD45RO-negative, CCR7-positively selected cells formed the naive CD8 fraction, excluding terminally differentiated effector memory CD45RA+ cells. Method: immunoSEQ multiplex PCR; TCRdb's copy keeps in-frame clones and lacks some. The sample comprises hundreds of thousands of clones, about 91% of which are singletons, and 24% rests with the top ten.

The chain joins TRBV2 to TRBJ2-3, with 13 bases aligning to TRBD2. The origin of this receptor is a man under 40 in good health. The sample comprised naive CD8+ T cells sorted from blood. CDR3 sequence: CATRTSGRTTDTQYF. The DNA of the CDR3 is TGTGCCACCAGGACTAGCGGGAGAACGACAGATACGCAGTATTTT.